This TCR beta chain originates from a study of blood T cell repertoires in COVID-19. Study-wide background: Acute and convalescent COVID-19 samples came from the United States, Italy and Spain. T cells, B-cell-depleted T cells, or PBMCs supplied cDNA or gDNA.

How the authors handled the data: For nucleated cells, counts were estimated from reference gene primer amplification. Produced via immunoSEQ multiplex PCR; TCRdb's table is partial and in-frame only. The V and J calls and clone size were taken over from that table, and D and trimming were inferred from the DNA. The table includes about 71,000 clones, about 80% detected once. V lost 2 bases and J lost 8, with 11 bases in between. This CDR3 region has 14 residues. Germline loops: CDR1 SGDLS, CDR2 YYNGEE. The V gene is TRBV9, the J gene TRBJ1-6, with a tentative D call TRBD1 (5 bases). The receptor was derived from a woman over 75 with acute or convalescent COVID-19. Sequencing used peripheral blood. The CDR3 DNA reads as TGTGCCAGCAGCGTCGCAGGGATCGATTCACCCCTCCACTTT. Translation: CASSVAGIDSPLHF.